The 17 T cell receptor beta chains below come from one sample, sequenced in a study of blood T cell repertoires in COVID-19. Only in-frame clones appear in the TCRdb table, and some are missing; sequencing was by immunoSEQ multiplex PCR. The sample yields some 31,000 clones, around 85% seen once. Sequencing input: peripheral blood. The source is a man at least 80 years old with active COVID-19.

The chain uses TRBV3-1 (or the pseudogene TRBV3-2) and TRBJ1-1; 8 nucleotides line up with TRBD1. Germline V gene data show CDR1 as LGHDT and CDR2 as YNNKEL (reference sequence). This CDR3 has 15 residues. V trimming: 4 bases; J trimming: 0 bases; junction bases outside the gene matches: 4. The CDR3 here is CASSPRQGMNTEAFF. CDR3 DNA: TGTGCCAGCAGCCCCCGACAGGGGATGAACACTGAAGCTTTCTTT.

The rearrangement uses TRBV7-2 and TRBJ1-2; D uncertain. Germline V gene lookup returns CDR1 SGHTA and CDR2 FQGNSA. CDR3 length equals 11 residues. V dropped 4 bases and J dropped 8 bases, with 8 bases sitting between them. The CDR3 DNA reads as TGTGCCAGCAGCTCTACGCGGGGCTACACCTTC. Translation gives CASSSTRGYTF.

This chain links TRBV19 with TRBJ1-5; weak D call: TRBD1 (6 bases). CDR3 length equals 16 residues. In germline, CDR1 is LNHDA, CDR2 SQIVND (reference sequence). With 9 bases removed from V and 3 bases from J, the gap between germline ends came to 21 bases. This chain's CDR3 is CASTLATGWNNQPQHF. The CDR3 DNA is TGTGCCAGCACCTTAGCAACAGGGTGGAACAATCAGCCCCAGCATTTT. Looking up the rest from reference TRBV19 and TRBJ1-5 gives the full variable domain: DGGITQSPKYLFRKEGQNVTLSCEQNLNHDAMYWYRQDPGQGLRLIYYSQIVNDFQKGDIAEGYSVSREKKESFPLTVTSAQKNPTAFYLCASTLATGWNNQPQHFGDGTRLSIL.

The chain uses TRBV6-1 and TRBJ2-1, with D possibly TRBD1 on 7 matching bases. Trimming removed 2 bases at V and 0 bases at J, with 17 bases between. This CDR3 region has 18 residues. Germline CDR1 MNHNS, CDR2 SASEGT. The CDR3 spells CASSERGRGTSSYNEQFF. DNA for the CDR3: TGTGCCAGCAGTGAAAGGGGGCGCGGGACCAGCTCCTACAATGAGCAGTTCTTC.

The CDR3 reads CASSSRTGIRDGYTF. The CDR3, as DNA: TGTGCCAGCAGCTCCCGGACAGGGATAAGGGATGGCTACACCTTC. The gene calls are TRBV13 and TRBJ1-2, with TRBD1 identical over 8 bases. The CDR3 loop spans 15 amino acids. V trimming: 4 bases; J trimming: 6 bases; junction bases outside the gene matches: 10. Per germline, CDR1 PRHDT and CDR2 FYEKMQ (reference sequence).

This clone was found once. This sequence joins TRBV19 and TRBJ2-3; TRBD2 might be the D (6 bases). In germline, CDR1 is LNHDA, CDR2 SQIVND (reference sequence). With 4 bases removed from V and 3 bases from J, the gap between germline ends came to 11 bases. The CDR3 loop spans 14 amino acids. The CDR3 spells CASSKAGRTDTQYF. CDR3 nucleotides: TGTGCCAGTAGTAAGGCAGGGAGGACAGATACGCAGTATTTT. Based on the CDR3 plus reference TRBV19 and TRBJ2-3, the full variable domain is DGGITQSPKYLFRKEGQNVTLSCEQNLNHDAMYWYRQDPGQGLRLIYYSQIVNDFQKGDIAEGYSVSREKKESFPLTVTSAQKNPTAFYLCASSKAGRTDTQYFGPGTRLTVL.

This clone was recorded once. The J gene is TRBJ1-1, the V gene TRBV19; D possibly corresponds to TRBD1 (6 bases). V dropped 5 bases and J dropped 6 bases, with 7 bases sitting between them. The germline V gene encodes CDR1 LNHDA and CDR2 SQIVND (reference sequence). This CDR3 has 11 residues. This CDR3 reads CASSDRSEAFF. The CDR3 coding sequence is TGTGCCAGTAGTGACAGGTCTGAAGCTTTCTTT.

V gene TRBV7-9 combines with J gene TRBJ2-1; D is perhaps TRBD1 (6 bases). The germline V gene has CDR1 SEHNR and CDR2 FQNEAQ (reference sequence). The CDR3 extends over 18 amino acids. V dropped 2 bases and J dropped 5 bases, with 22 bases sitting between them. The CDR3 here is CASSLYPWGRTGNNEQFF. DNA of the CDR3: TGTGCCAGCAGCTTATACCCGTGGGGTCGCACAGGGAACAATGAGCAGTTCTTC.

The chain carries TRBV29-1 and TRBJ2-1, with 10 bases that match TRBD2. Germline CDR1 reads SQVTM; CDR2 reads ANQGSEA. The junction had 5 bases not matched to a gene; V was cut back by 3 bases and J by 9 bases. The CDR3 sequence is 13 residues long. The CDR3 DNA follows: TGCAGCGTTGAGGGGACTAGCGTTTTTGAGCAGTTCTTC. This gives the protein CSVEGTSVFEQFF.

The V gene is TRBV19, the J gene TRBJ2-3; D unresolved. The CDR3 is 15 amino acids. V gave up 3 bases and J gave up 2 bases, with 12 bases separating them. Germline CDR1 and CDR2: LNHDA and SQIVND (reference sequence). The CDR3 nucleotides are TGTGCCAGTAGTATCGGCGGTATATCCACAGATACGCAGTATTTT. It translates to CASSIGGISTDTQYF.

The V and J genes are TRBV7-6 and TRBJ2-1; no definite D call. The V end lost 4 bases, the J end lost 8 bases, and 9 bases lay between the germline ends. Germline CDR1 and CDR2: SGHVS and FNYEAQ. The length of the CDR3 is 12 residues. In DNA form, the CDR3 reads TGTGCCAGCAGCTCGTTTCCGGATGAGCAGTTCTTC. This translates into CASSSFPDEQFF.

The chain joins TRBV9 to TRBJ1-2; D is possibly TRBD1 (5 bases). The CDR3 covers 14 residues. Germline CDR1 and CDR2: SGDLS and YYNGEE. The V and J ends lost 5 bases and 0 bases respectively, with 11 bases between them. In nucleotides, the CDR3 is TGTGCCAGCAGTATGACAGCCGCTAACTATGGCTACACCTTC. This sequence encodes CASSMTAANYGYTF.

The rearrangement links TRBV7-2 to TRBJ1-2, with D hard to call. The CDR3 extends over 15 amino acids. Germline CDR1 reads SGHTA; CDR2 reads FQGNSA. Trimming removed 1 base from V and 4 bases from J, with 13 bases in between. CDR3 in DNA: TGTGCCAGCAGCTTAGGTCCGGTACAGCCCTATGGCTACACCTTC. This gives the protein CASSLGPVQPYGYTF.

The J gene is TRBJ2-1, the V gene TRBV5-1, with 8 bases identical to TRBD2. Trimming took 0 bases from V and 0 from J; bases not matched to a gene: 5. Germline V gene sequence: CDR1 SGHRS, CDR2 YFSETQ. The CDR3 is 17 residues long. CDR3 in amino acids: CASSLGSGGSSYNEQFF. The CDR3 DNA reads TGCGCCAGCAGCTTGGGGAGCGGGGGATCCTCCTACAATGAGCAGTTCTTC.

CDR3 sequence: CASSSGGSSSGNTIYF. Here the CDR3 DNA reads TGTGCCAGCAGCTCAGGGGGTTCAAGCTCTGGAAACACCATATATTTT. The chain joins TRBV9 to TRBJ1-3; 7 bases align to TRBD1. Germline V lookup: CDR1 SGDLS, CDR2 YYNGEE. The CDR3 is 16 residues long. V gave up 4 bases and J gave up 0 bases; unmatched junction bases: 7.

V and J are TRBV3-1 (or the pseudogene TRBV3-2) and TRBJ2-3; 11 positions agree with TRBD2. Germline V gives CDR1 LGHDT, CDR2 YNNKEL (reference sequence). This CDR3 is 14 amino acids long. The junction had 4 bases not matched to a gene; V was cut back by 6 bases and J by 5 bases. In nucleotides, the CDR3 is TGTGCCAGCAGATTACTAGCGGGGGAAGATACGCAGTATTTT. Its translation is CASRLLAGEDTQYF.

This chain joins TRBV3-1 (or the pseudogene TRBV3-2) and TRBJ2-1, with D possibly being TRBD2 (5 bases). Germline values: CDR1 LGHDT, CDR2 YNNKEL (reference sequence). Trimming removed 1 base at V and 7 bases at J, with 11 bases between. The CDR3 has 14 residues. In DNA form, the CDR3 reads TGTGCCAGCAGCCAAGCTCTCGGGAAGAATGAGCAGTTCTTC. The encoded protein is CASSQALGKNEQFF.